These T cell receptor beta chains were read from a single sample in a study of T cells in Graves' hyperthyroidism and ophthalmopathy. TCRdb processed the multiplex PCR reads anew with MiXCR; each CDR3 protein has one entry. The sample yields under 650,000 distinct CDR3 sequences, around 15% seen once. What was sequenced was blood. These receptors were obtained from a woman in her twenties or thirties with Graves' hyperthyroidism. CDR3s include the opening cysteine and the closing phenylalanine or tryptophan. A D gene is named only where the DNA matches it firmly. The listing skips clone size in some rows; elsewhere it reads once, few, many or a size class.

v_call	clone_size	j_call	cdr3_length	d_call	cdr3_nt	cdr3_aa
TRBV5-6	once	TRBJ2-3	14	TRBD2	TGTGCCAGCAGCTTGGCGGGAGGGTTGGATACGCAGTATTTT	CASSLAGGLDTQYF
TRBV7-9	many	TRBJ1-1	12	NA	TGTGCCGGCCGACAGATGAACACTGAAGCTTTCTTT	CAGRQMNTEAFF
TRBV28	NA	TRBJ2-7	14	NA	TGTGCGGGCAGTTTACATGGCAGCTCCTACGAGCAGTACTTC	CAGSLHGSSYEQYF
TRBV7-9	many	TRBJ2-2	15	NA	TGTGCCAGCAGTGTGACAGGAGGGAACACCGGGGAGCTGTTTTTT	CASSVTGGNTGELFF
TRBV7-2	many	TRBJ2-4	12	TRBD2	TGTGCCAGCAGCTCCGGGAGGGACATTCAGTACTTC	CASSSGRDIQYF
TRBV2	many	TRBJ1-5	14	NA	TGTGCCAGCAGCGAAGACAAGAGCAATCAGCCCCAGCATTTT	CASSEDKSNQPQHF
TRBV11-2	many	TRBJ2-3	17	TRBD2	TGTGCCAGCAGCTTAGGAAGCGGGGCAACTAGCACAGATACGCAGTATTTT	CASSLGSGATSTDTQYF
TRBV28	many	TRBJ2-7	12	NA	TGTGCCAGCAGGACGGGAGCCGGCGAGCAGTACTTC	CASRTGAGEQYF
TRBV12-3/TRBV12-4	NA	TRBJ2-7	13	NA	TGTGCCAGCATGGCAGGGGGGGGCGACGAGCAGTACTTC	CASMAGGGDEQYF
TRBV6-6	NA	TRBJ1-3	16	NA	TGTGCCAGCAGTTACTCTAGGGACATCGCTGGAAGCACCATATATTTT	CASSYSRDIAGSTIYF
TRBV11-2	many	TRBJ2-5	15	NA	TGTGCCAGCAGCTCTAGTACAGGGATGAGAGAGACCCAGTACTTC	CASSSSTGMRETQYF
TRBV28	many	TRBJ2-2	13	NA	TGTGCCAGCAGTTTTGGAGGCACCGGGGAGCTGTTTTTT	CASSFGGTGELFF
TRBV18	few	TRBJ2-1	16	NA	TGTGCCAGCTCACCCCTCTTCCGCGGAGACTACAATGAGCAGTTCTTC	CASSPLFRGDYNEQFF
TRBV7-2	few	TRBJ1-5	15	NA	TGTGCCAGCAGCTTAGATTGGCAGGGGAGGCAGCCCCAGCATTTT	CASSLDWQGRQPQHF
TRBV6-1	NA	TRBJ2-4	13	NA	TGTGCCAGCAGTATAGACCATGTTAGATATGGGTACTTC	CASSIDHVRYGYF
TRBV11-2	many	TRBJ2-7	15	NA	TGTGCCAGCAGCCCGTGGGGGGACACCGCCTACGAGCAGTACTTC	CASSPWGDTAYEQYF
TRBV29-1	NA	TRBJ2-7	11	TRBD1	TGCAGCGTCACAGGGGCCTACGAGCAGTACTTC	CSVTGAYEQYF
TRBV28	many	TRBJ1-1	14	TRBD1	TGTGCCAGCAAGGCAGGGGGCACGAACACTGAAGCTTTCTTT	CASKAGGTNTEAFF
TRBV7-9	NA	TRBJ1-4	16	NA	TGTGCCAGCAGCCCATTCGCACTGACGATCGATGAAAAACTGTTTTTT	CASSPFALTIDEKLFF
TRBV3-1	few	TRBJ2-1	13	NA	TGTGCCAGCAGCCAGCACTCCTACAATGAGCAGTTCTTC	CASSQHSYNEQFF
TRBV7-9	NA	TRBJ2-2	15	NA	TGTGCCAGCAGCTTGGAACTTCCGAACACCGGGGAGCTGTTTTTT	CASSLELPNTGELFF
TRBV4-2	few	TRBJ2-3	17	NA	TGTGCCAGCGGCAGAAGGGTGGCAGGGGGGAGCACAGATACGCAGTATTTT	CASGRRVAGGSTDTQYF
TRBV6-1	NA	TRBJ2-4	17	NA	TGTGCCAGCAGTTACTCCGATAGGACAGTTGGCAAAAACATTCAGTACTTC	CASSYSDRTVGKNIQYF
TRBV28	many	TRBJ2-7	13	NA	TGTGCCAGCAGTTTATTATTTGGGAACGAGCAGTACTTC	CASSLLFGNEQYF
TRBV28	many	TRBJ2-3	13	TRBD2	TGTGCCAGCAGTTTCTCTAGCGGGGATACGCAGTATTTT	CASSFSSGDTQYF
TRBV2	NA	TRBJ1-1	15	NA	TGTGCCAGCAGTCGGGGACGGGGGGCCAGGACTGAAGCTTTCTTT	CASSRGRGARTEAFF